The clone carrying this T cell receptor beta chain was counted a single time. It was at deep level that the assay was run. This table comes from immunoSEQ multiplex PCR, and its TCRdb copy is limited to in-frame clones, with some not included. This table has roughly 890,000 clones, around 92% appearing once. The data derive from a study of shared clonotypes between healthy human individuals. CD45RO-negative CD8 cells positively selected for CCR7 made up the naive population, which excluded terminally differentiated effector memory CD45RA+ cells. Germline CDR1 and CDR2: SGHTS and YDEGEE. CDR3 length: 15 residues.

This receptor was obtained from a man aged 30-40 years in good health. The chain uses TRBV5-8 and TRBJ2-5; D gene uncertain. The better agreement between TRBJ2-7 and the DNA end casts doubt on the J call. Sequencing used naive CD8+ T cells sorted from blood. The CDR3, as DNA: TGTGCCAGCAGCCCCCTCGAGAGAGACTCCTACGAGCAGTACTTC. As protein: CASSPLERDSYEQYF.